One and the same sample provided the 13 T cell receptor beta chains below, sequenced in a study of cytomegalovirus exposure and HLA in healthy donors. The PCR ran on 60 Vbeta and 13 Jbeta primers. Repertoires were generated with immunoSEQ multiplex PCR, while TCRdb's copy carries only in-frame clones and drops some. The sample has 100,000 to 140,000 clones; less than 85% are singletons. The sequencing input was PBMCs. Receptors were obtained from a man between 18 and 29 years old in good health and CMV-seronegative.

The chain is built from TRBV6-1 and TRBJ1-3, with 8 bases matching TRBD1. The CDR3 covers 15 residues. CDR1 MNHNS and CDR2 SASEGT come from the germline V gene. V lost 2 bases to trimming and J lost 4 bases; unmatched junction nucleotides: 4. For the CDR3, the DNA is TGTGCCAGCAGTGAAATTGGACAGGGAGGAAACACCATATATTTT. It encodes CASSEIGQGGNTIYF.

Here the CDR3 DNA reads TGCGCCAGCAGCCAGGACAGAGCGACCGGGGAGCTGTTTTTT. Its protein product is CASSQDRATGELFF. V and J are TRBV4-3 and TRBJ2-2; the D gene is possibly TRBD1 (6 bases). V shed 3 bases and J shed 5 bases, with 10 bases lying between them. This CDR3 comprises 14 residues. Germline V gene lookup returns CDR1 LGHNA and CDR2 YSLEER.

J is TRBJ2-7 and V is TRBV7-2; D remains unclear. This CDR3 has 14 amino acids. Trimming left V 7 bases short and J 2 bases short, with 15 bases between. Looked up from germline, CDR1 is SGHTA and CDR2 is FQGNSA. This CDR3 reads CASTPVPGAYEQYF. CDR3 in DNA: TGTGCCAGCACCCCTGTCCCAGGCGCCTACGAGCAGTACTTC.

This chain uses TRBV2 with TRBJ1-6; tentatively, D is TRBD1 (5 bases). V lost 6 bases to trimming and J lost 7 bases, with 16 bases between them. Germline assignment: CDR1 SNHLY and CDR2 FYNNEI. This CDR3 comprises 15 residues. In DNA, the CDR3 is TGTGCCAGCAGGGTCGACAGTTACCTAAATTCACCCCTCCACTTT. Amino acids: CASRVDSYLNSPLHF. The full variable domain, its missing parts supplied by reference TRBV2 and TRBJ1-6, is EPEVTQTPSHQVTQMGQEVILRCVPISNHLYFYWYRQILGQKVEFLVSFYNNEISEKSEIFDDQFSVERPDGSNFTLKIRSTKLEDSAMYFCASRVDSYLNSPLHFGNGTRLTVT.

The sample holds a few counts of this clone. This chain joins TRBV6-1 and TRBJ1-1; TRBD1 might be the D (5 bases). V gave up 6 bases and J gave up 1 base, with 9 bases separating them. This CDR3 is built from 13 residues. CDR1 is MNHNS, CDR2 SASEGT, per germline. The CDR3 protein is CASRLGGNTEAFF. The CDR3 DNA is TGTGCCAGCAGGTTGGGGGGGAACACTGAAGCTTTCTTT.

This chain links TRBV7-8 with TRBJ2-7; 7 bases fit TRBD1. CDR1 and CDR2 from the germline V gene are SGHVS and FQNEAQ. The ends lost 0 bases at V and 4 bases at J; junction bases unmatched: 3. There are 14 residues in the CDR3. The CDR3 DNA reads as TGTGCCAGCAGCTTAGCGTTGACAGGGTACGAGCAGTACTTC. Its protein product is CASSLALTGYEQYF.

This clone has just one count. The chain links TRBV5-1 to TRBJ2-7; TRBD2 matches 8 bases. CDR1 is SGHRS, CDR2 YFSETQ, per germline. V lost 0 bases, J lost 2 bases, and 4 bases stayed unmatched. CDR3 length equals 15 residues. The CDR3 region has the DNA TGCGCCAGCAGCTTGGAGAGGACTAGCCCCTACGAGCAGTACTTC. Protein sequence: CASSLERTSPYEQYF. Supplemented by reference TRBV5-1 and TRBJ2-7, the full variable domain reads KAGVTQTPRYLIKTRGQQVTLSCSPISGHRSVSWYQQTPGQGLQFLFEYFSETQRNKGNFPGRFSGRQFSNSRSEMNVSTLELGDSALYLCASSLERTSPYEQYFGPGTRLTVT.

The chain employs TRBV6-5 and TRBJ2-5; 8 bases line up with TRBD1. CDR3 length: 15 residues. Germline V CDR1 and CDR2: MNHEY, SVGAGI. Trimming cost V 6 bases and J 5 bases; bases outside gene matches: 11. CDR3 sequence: CASRNGQGAGETQYF. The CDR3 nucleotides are TGTGCCAGCAGAAACGGGCAGGGGGCGGGCGAGACCCAGTACTTC.

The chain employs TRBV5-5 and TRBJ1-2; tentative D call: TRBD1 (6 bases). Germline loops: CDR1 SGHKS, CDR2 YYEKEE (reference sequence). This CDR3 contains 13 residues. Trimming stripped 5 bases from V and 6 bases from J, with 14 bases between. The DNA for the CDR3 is TGTGCCAGCAGTTCACAGGGAAGAGATGGCTACACCTTC. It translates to CASSSQGRDGYTF.

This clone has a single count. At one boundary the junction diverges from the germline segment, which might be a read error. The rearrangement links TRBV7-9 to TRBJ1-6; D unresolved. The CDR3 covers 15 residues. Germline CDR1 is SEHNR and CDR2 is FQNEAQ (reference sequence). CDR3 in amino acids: CSSSPVQSYNSPLHF. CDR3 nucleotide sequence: TGTTCCAGCAGCCCCGTCCAGTCCTATAATTCACCCCTCCACTTT.

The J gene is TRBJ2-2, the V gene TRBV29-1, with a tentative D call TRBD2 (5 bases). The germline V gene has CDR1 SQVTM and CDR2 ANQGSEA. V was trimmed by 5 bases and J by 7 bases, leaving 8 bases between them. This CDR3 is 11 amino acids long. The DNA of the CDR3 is TGCAGCGTTATGGGGAGCGGGGAGCTGTTTTTT. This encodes CSVMGSGELFF.

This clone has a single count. CDR3 sequence reads: CASSYDGGGNQPQHF. The DNA for the CDR3 is TGTGCCAGCAGTTACGATGGGGGGGGCAATCAGCCCCAGCATTTT. V is TRBV6-6 and J is TRBJ1-5, with D tentatively TRBD1 (5 bases). Germline V gives CDR1 MNHNY, CDR2 SVGAGI (reference sequence). CDR3 length: 15 amino acids. Trimming shortened V by 2 bases and J by 2 bases, and 10 bases separated the two germline ends.

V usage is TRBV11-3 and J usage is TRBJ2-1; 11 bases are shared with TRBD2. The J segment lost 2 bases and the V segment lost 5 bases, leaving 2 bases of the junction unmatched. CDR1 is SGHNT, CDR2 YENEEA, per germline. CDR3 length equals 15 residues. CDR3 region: CASSTSGGTYNEQFF. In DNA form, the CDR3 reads TGTGCCAGCAGCACTAGCGGGGGAACCTACAATGAGCAGTTCTTC.